The present T cell receptor beta chain was sequenced within a study of beta chain features in type 1 diabetes. The study, taken as a whole, reports: TCRB repertoires of naive, central memory and Treg cells appeared more similar among patients than among healthy donors.

Germline V gene sequence: CDR1 SGHTA, CDR2 FQGNSA. This CDR3 has 16 residues. V lost 5 bases and J lost 0; bases outside the gene matches: 4. Naive, central memory, regulatory and stem cell-like memory cells within the CD4+ compartment were sorted using CD45RO/CCR7/CD25/CD127/CD95/CD27. This clone was counted between two and nine times. The antigen is not known. Sequencing targeted expressed TCRB transcripts, as all isolated RNA had been reverse transcribed. Clones were sequenced by immunoSEQ multiplex PCR, and TCRdb holds only the in-frame ones, with some missing. This table holds almost 350,000 clones, around 8% found once.

The clonotype was recovered from a woman younger than 30 in good health. The source material was central memory CD4+ T cells from blood. The chain is built from TRBV7-2 and TRBJ2-3, with 11 bases that match TRBD2. The DNA of the CDR3 is TGTGCCAGCAGCCTAAGGACTAGCGGGAGCACAGATACGCAGTATTTT. Translating gives CASSLRTSGSTDTQYF. The full variable domain, rest sourced from reference TRBV7-2 and TRBJ2-3, is GAGVSQSPSNKVTEKGKDVELRCDPISGHTALYWYRQSLGQGLEFLIYFQGNSAPDKSGLPSDRFSAERTGGSVSTLTIQRTQQEDSAVYLCASSLRTSGSTDTQYFGPGTRLTVL.